This TCR beta chain stems from a study of identical twins. In this sample, this clonotype turned up a few times. In TCRdb, the 5' RACE reads were re-called with MiXCR into one record per CDR3 protein. The table lists around 570,000 distinct CDR3 sequences, roughly 9.5% of them singletons, with more than 2.5% in the top ten. This sample also appeared in a second study, on yellow fever vaccine responses in identical twins.

The specimen sequenced was PBMCs. The sequence was obtained from a woman under 30 in good health.

CDR3 sequence: CASSLEGDNEQFF. As DNA, the CDR3 is TGTGCCAGCAGTTTAGAAGGGGACAATGAGCAGTTCTTC. The gene calls are TRBV12-3 or TRBV12-4 and TRBJ2-1; tentatively, D is TRBD1 (5 bases). The CDR3 has 13 residues. Deletions cut 1 base from V and 5 bases from J, with 6 bases between.